Here is one T cell receptor (beta chain) with its context. Generated by immunoSEQ multiplex PCR, the TCRdb table keeps only in-frame clones and is missing some. The sample consists of fewer than 90,000 clones, over 75% of them appearing once. Germline CDR1 reads SGDLS; CDR2 reads YYNGEE. V gave up 0 bases and J gave up 5 bases, with 7 bases separating them. The CDR3 has 13 amino acids. These data are taken from a study of control samples from healthy donors and cancer patients. This rearrangement joins TRBV9 to TRBJ2-3; D gene uncertain. Material: blood. The clonotype originates from a man between 50 and 59 years old in good health. DNA for the CDR3: TGTGCCAGCAGCGTAGCTATTGGAGATACGCAGTATTTT. Amino acid sequence: CASSVAIGDTQYF.